This passage covers 4 T cell receptor beta chains from one sample sequenced in a study of shared clonotypes between healthy human individuals. Sequencing used immunoSEQ multiplex PCR; TCRdb keeps in-frame clones, though not all of them. The top ten clones hold 0.13% of a sample with under 2,500,000 clones, approximately 96% of them seen once. Sequencing was carried out using naive CD4+ T cells sorted from blood. The sample's subset: CD45RA+ positively selected. These receptors came from a man aged 18 to 30 in good health.

In regard to this clone: The same CDR3 can be traced to other DNA sequences in this sample. V gene TRBV5-1 combines with J gene TRBJ2-2; D might be TRBD1 (6 bases). The CDR3 is 15 residues long. The V end lost 0 bases, the J end lost 2 bases, and 8 bases lay between the germline ends. Germline V gene lookup returns CDR1 SGHRS and CDR2 YFSETQ. CDR3 sequence reads: CASSLVGGNTGELFF. The DNA for the CDR3 is TGCGCCAGCAGCTTGGTAGGGGGTAACACCGGGGAGCTGTTTTTT.

This chain uses TRBV12-5 with TRBJ2-7; D is ambiguous. Trimming pared 4 bases from V and 4 bases from J, leaving 14 bases between. This CDR3 has 14 residues. Germline CDR1 is LGHNT and CDR2 is FRNRAP. CDR3 sequence reads: CASGSNRHVYEQYF. In DNA form, the CDR3 reads TGTGCTAGTGGTTCAAACCGACACGTTTACGAGCAGTACTTC.

The chain joins TRBV6-6 to TRBJ1-1; D ambiguous. CDR1 is MNHNY and CDR2 is SVGAGI in the germline V gene (reference sequence). CDR3 length: 14 amino acids. Trimming cost V 5 bases and J 1 base, with 11 bases left between them. CDR3 DNA sequence: TGTGCCAGCAGTCCCACCGTGGCGAACACTGAAGCTTTCTTT. This codes for CASSPTVANTEAFF.

The chain has TRBV25-1 and TRBJ2-1, with a tentative D call TRBD1 (6 bases). V lost 4 bases, J lost 6 bases, and 16 bases lay in between. Germline CDR1 MGHDK, CDR2 SYGVNS. The CDR3 runs 15 residues. The CDR3 sequence: CASSGTGLGGNEQFF. The CDR3 coding sequence is TGTGCCAGCAGTGGTACAGGGCTAGGGGGCAATGAGCAGTTCTTC.